These 12 T cell receptor beta chains originate from one sample sequenced in a study of CD8+ T cells in alopecia areata. cDNA prepared by RNA extraction and subsequent reverse transcription served as the template for sequencing. The method was immunoSEQ multiplex PCR; TCRdb's version includes in-frame clones alone and lacks a portion of them. Of fewer than 250,000 clones listed, about three fifths are singletons. Treatment meaning: oral pan-JAK inhibitor, 5-10 mg twice daily. Material: CD4+ T cells sorted from blood, obtained at week 24, from a patient treated with tofacitinib. These receptors were collected from a human donor with alopecia areata.

The chain has TRBV5-1 and TRBJ2-1; D possibly corresponds to TRBD2 (5 bases). The CDR3 totals 17 residues. The germline gives CDR1 SGHRS, CDR2 YFSETQ. Trimming pared 0 bases from V and 0 bases from J, leaving 13 bases between. CDR3 amino acids: CASSLARARSSYNEQFF. CDR3 DNA sequence: TGCGCCAGCAGCTTGGCGAGGGCCCGGAGCTCCTACAATGAGCAGTTCTTC.

The CDR3 reads CASSQDGPGIGTEAFF. Written as DNA, the CDR3 is TGCGCCAGCAGCCAAGACGGCCCGGGAATAGGCACTGAAGCTTTCTTT. The J gene is TRBJ1-1, the V gene TRBV4-3; D call uncertain. V lost 0 bases and J lost 4, with 15 bases in between. CDR1 is LGHNA, CDR2 YSLEER, per germline. The CDR3 consists of 16 residues.

This clone turned up a few times. The chain has TRBV5-1 and TRBJ2-3, with 7 bases lining up with TRBD2. CDR3 length: 16 amino acids. V was pared by 4 bases and J by 4 bases, with 12 bases of the junction left unmatched. The germline CDR1 and CDR2 sequences are SGHRS and YFSETQ. The chain's CDR3 is CASSPLRTRGPDTQYF. The CDR3 DNA is TGCGCCAGCAGCCCGCTGCGGACTAGGGGCCCAGATACGCAGTATTTT.

CDR3 DNA: TGTGCCAGCAGCTCTCGGAGTAGCGGGGGGAACACCGGGGAGCTGTTTTTT. Translating it yields CASSSRSSGGNTGELFF. The chain is built from TRBV5-6 and TRBJ2-2, with TRBD2 identical over 9 bases. Trimming removed 3 bases from V and 1 base from J; junction bases left unmatched: 7. CDR3 length equals 17 residues. Germline-derived CDR1 and CDR2 are SGHDT and YYEEEE. Combining the CDR3 with reference TRBV5-6 and TRBJ2-2 gives the whole variable domain DAGVTQSPTHLIKTRGQQVTLRCSPKSGHDTVSWYQQALGQGPQFIFQYYEEEERQRGNFPDRFSGHQFPNYSSELNVNALLLGDSALYLCASSSRSSGGNTGELFFGEGSRLTVL.

This chain uses TRBV6-5 with TRBJ1-2; 8 positions match TRBD1. The CDR3 length is 12 residues. With 5 bases clipped from V and 4 bases from J, the junction kept 0 bases outside the gene matches. From germline, CDR1 is MNHEY and CDR2 SVGAGI. The CDR3 here is CASSDRGYGYTF. The CDR3 nucleotides read TGTGCCAGCAGTGACAGGGGCTATGGCTACACCTTC.

This chain connects TRBV11-2 to TRBJ1-1, with TRBD1 identical over 8 bases. Germline CDR1 reads SGHAT; CDR2 reads FQNNGV. The CDR3 has 15 amino acids. The ends lost 5 bases at V and 0 bases at J; junction bases unmatched: 5. CDR3 amino acids: CASSQRDRLNTEAFF. The CDR3 nucleotides are TGTGCCAGCAGCCAAAGGGACAGGTTGAACACTGAAGCTTTCTTT.

V is TRBV25-1 and J is TRBJ2-1, with D maybe TRBD1 (6 bases). CDR3 length: 14 amino acids. Germline V lookup: CDR1 MGHDK, CDR2 SYGVNS. The V end was cut by 6 bases, the J end by 0 bases, with 9 bases between. CDR3 protein: CASRDSASYNEQFF. CDR3 in DNA: TGTGCCAGCAGGGACAGCGCCTCCTACAATGAGCAGTTCTTC.

This chain links TRBV6-5 with TRBJ1-2; the D gene is possibly TRBD1 (5 bases). Trimming removed 9 bases from V and 3 bases from J, with 8 bases in between. CDR1 MNHEY and CDR2 SVGAGI come from the germline V gene. There are 11 residues in the CDR3. The CDR3 nucleotides read TGTGCCAGTGGGACCGACTATGGCTACACCTTC. Translation: CASGTDYGYTF.

The chain uses TRBV25-1 and TRBJ1-5, with no clear D. V lost 1 base and J 4 bases, leaving 8 bases between the germline ends. The CDR3 is 14 residues long. CDR1 MGHDK and CDR2 SYGVNS come from the germline V gene. As DNA, the CDR3 is TGTGCCAGCAGTGAATCTGGGTATAATCAGCCCCAGCATTTT. Protein: CASSESGYNQPQHF.

The chain uses TRBV15 and TRBJ1-1; D gene unclear. Germline lookup yields CDR1 LNHNV and CDR2 YYDKDF (reference sequence). This CDR3 is built from 15 residues. The V end lost 0 bases, the J end lost 0 bases, and 8 bases lay between the germline ends. DNA of the CDR3: TGTGCCACCAGCAGAGATCGGGGATTGAACACTGAAGCTTTCTTT. Translated: CATSRDRGLNTEAFF. Looking up the rest from reference TRBV15 and TRBJ1-1 gives the full variable domain: DAMVIQNPRYQVTQFGKPVTLSCSQTLNHNVMYWYQQKSSQAPKLLFHYYDKDFNNEADTPDNFQSRRPNTSFCFLDIRSPGLGDTAMYLCATSRDRGLNTEAFFGQGTRLTVV.

V and J are TRBV29-1 and TRBJ2-1; D perhaps matches TRBD2 (5 bases). This CDR3 is built from 15 residues. V lost 6 bases, J lost 8 bases, and 23 bases lay in between. CDR1 is SQVTM, CDR2 ANQGSEA, per germline. CDR3 protein: CSVSHRALTGYEQFF. CDR3 nucleotide sequence: TGCAGCGTCTCTCATCGGGCGCTAACGGGGTATGAGCAGTTCTTC.

The V and J genes are TRBV29-1 and TRBJ2-7; 7 nucleotides align to TRBD1. CDR3 length equals 14 residues. With 3 bases clipped from V and 3 bases from J, the junction kept 8 bases outside the gene matches. CDR1 SQVTM and CDR2 ANQGSEA come from the germline V gene. The CDR3 DNA follows: TGCAGCGTTGAGGACAGACAGGGTGTCTACGAGCAGTACTTC. Translating it yields CSVEDRQGVYEQYF.